This T cell receptor (beta chain) was obtained from a study of blood T cell repertoires in COVID-19. The germline CDR1 and CDR2 sequences are MNHEY and SMNVEV (reference sequence). Losses at the gene ends were 4 bases for V and 2 bases for J; bases not matched to a gene: 3. The CDR3 covers 14 residues. This clone was seen only a few times. Sequenced by immunoSEQ multiplex PCR; TCRdb stores in-frame clones only, minus some. The sample consists of about 150,000 clones, roughly three quarters of them appearing once. The chain has TRBV27 and TRBJ2-7, with 9 bases that match TRBD1. This TCR derives from a man in his fifties or sixties with acute or convalescent COVID-19. The sample consisted of peripheral blood. The CDR3 protein is CASSSTGGTYEQYF. In nucleotides, the CDR3 is TGTGCCAGCAGTTCGACAGGGGGTACCTACGAGCAGTACTTC.